This T cell receptor beta chain was profiled in a study of T-cell reconstitution after alpha-beta-depleted transplantation in children. From germline, CDR1 is ENHRY and CDR2 SYGVKD. The CDR3 loop spans 13 amino acids. V gave up 2 bases and J gave up 5 bases, with 9 bases separating them. General study findings and limits: Some patients owed their high day-60 TCRbeta diversity to surviving recipient T cells and thymic progenitors. Reportedly, roughly two months post-transplant, alpha-beta T cells arose from several hundred expanded graft clones. From newly produced T cells came most of the T-cell counts and diversity one year after transplant.

Library preparation (for TCRbeta) was performed with unique molecular identifiers. Each CDR3 protein gets one entry after TCRdb re-called the PCR reads with MiXCR. The sample has approximately 300,000 distinct CDR3 sequences, over 9.5% seen once. This clonotype was picked up many times. The antigen is not known. V and J are TRBV10-3 and TRBJ2-5; the D gene is possibly TRBD2 (5 bases). The sample here was PBMCs, taken before TCRalphabeta/CD19-depleted stem cell transplant. This clonotype was sampled from a boy under two years old with acute myeloid leukemia, due to receive a stem cell transplant. The CDR3 region is CAISEEGRETQYF. As DNA, the CDR3 is TGTGCCATCAGTGAGGAGGGAAGGGAGACCCAGTACTTC.